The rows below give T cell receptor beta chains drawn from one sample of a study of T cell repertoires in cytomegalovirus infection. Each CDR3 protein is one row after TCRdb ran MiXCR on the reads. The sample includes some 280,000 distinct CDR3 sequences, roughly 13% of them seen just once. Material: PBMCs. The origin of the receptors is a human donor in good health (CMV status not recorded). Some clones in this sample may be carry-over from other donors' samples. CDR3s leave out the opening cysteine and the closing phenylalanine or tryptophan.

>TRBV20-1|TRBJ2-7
SARSPGTGSYEQY
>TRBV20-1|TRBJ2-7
SAREPGLAGYEQY
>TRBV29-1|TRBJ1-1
SVVPRAGNTEAF
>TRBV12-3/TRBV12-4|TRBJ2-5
ASSSGLSGQETQY
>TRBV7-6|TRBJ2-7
ASSQPETGGSEQY
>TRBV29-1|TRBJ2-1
SGKSSYNEQF
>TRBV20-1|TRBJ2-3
SAGPGLGTDTQY
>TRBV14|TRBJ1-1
ASSQRDGGSTEAF
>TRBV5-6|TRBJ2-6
ASTDRGPSLGANVLT
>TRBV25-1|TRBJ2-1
ASMPRGVFYNEQF
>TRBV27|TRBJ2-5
ASSLGIAGTQY
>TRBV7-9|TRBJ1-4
ASSPEGLREKLF
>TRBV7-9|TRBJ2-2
ASSLGAGRNTGELF
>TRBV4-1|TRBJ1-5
ASSQAVHLLQPQH
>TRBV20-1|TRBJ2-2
SALGSGQGITGELF
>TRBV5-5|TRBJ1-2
ASSRDWIGGFYGYT